This TCR beta chain stems from a study of blood T cell repertoires in COVID-19. Across the whole study: Samples taken during acute and convalescent COVID-19 were collected in the United States, Italy and Spain. T cells, B-cell-depleted T cells, or PBMCs provided the cDNA or gDNA that served as material.

Per the study methods: Amplification with reference gene primers provided the estimates of nucleated cell counts. Generated by immunoSEQ multiplex PCR, the TCRdb table keeps only in-frame clones and is missing some. The V and J calls and clone size were taken over from that table, and D and trimming were inferred from the DNA. The table shows around 260,000 clones, with approximately 90% occurring only once. Trimming cost V 1 base and J 7 bases, with 7 bases left between them. CDR1 is MGHDK and CDR2 is SYGVNS in the germline V gene. The CDR3 totals 13 residues. The receptor's source is a man aged 30-40 years with acute or convalescent COVID-19. The material sequenced was peripheral blood. The chain links TRBV25-1 to TRBJ1-4; no reliable D call. The CDR3 nucleotides read TGTGCCAGCAGTGAATCCGGTTTTGAAAAACTGTTTTTT. Protein: CASSESGFEKLFF.